A selection of T cell receptor beta chains follows, all from one sample in a study of control samples from healthy donors and cancer patients. The repertoire was sequenced with immunoSEQ multiplex PCR; TCRdb's copy has only in-frame clones and lacks some. The repertoire holds some 150,000 clones, with just under 95% as singletons. Sample: blood. These receptors all come from a woman aged 55 to 70 in good health. CDR3s include the opening cysteine and the closing phenylalanine or tryptophan. The D gene is left open where the match is weak. The listing skips clone size in some rows; elsewhere it reads once, few, many or a size class.

D	size	J	V	DNA	CDR3
.	.	TRBJ2-2	TRBV19	TGTGCCAGTAGTATAGTGCAGGGAACGGGCGGGGAGCTGTTTTTT	CASSIVQGTGGELFF
TRBD1	.	TRBJ2-7	TRBV12-3/TRBV12-4	TGTGCCAGCAGAAGGGACAGCTACGAGCAGTACTTC	CASRRDSYEQYF
TRBD1	.	TRBJ1-4	TRBV7-9	TGTGCCAGCAGCCCGGGACAGGTTTTTGAAAAACTGTTTTTT	CASSPGQVFEKLFF
.	.	TRBJ1-2	TRBV5-4	TGTGCCAGCAGCTTGGACCAGGGTTATGGCTACACCTTC	CASSLDQGYGYTF
.	once	TRBJ1-4	TRBV5-8	TGTGCCAGCAGCTTACGACGGAACGATTTGTTGTTTTTT	CASSLRRNDLLFF
.	.	TRBJ1-1	TRBV5-1	TGCGCCAGCAGCTTGGGTACAGCGAACACTGAAGCTTTCTTT	CASSLGTANTEAFF
.	.	TRBJ1-1	TRBV19	TGTGCCAGTAGTATGGGAAGGGGGATGAACACTGAAGCTTTCTTT	CASSMGRGMNTEAFF
.	.	TRBJ2-3	TRBV7-6	TGTGCCAGCAGCCTAGGCAGATTTCCTCATCGCACAGATACGCAGTATTTT	CASSLGRFPHRTDTQYF
.	.	TRBJ2-7	TRBV6-2/TRBV6-3	TGTGCCAGCAGTTCCCCTCAACCAGTCTACGAGCAGTACTTC	CASSSPQPVYEQYF
.	.	TRBJ1-1	TRBV20-1	TGCAGTGCTAGTGGCCGGGGTAGGGTTGAAGCTTTCTTT	CSASGRGRVEAFF
.	.	TRBJ1-4	TRBV7-9	TGTGCCAGCAGCTTAGCGGGCAGGGGTGGTGAAAAACTGTTTTTT	CASSLAGRGGEKLFF
.	once	TRBJ2-1	TRBV7-2	TGTGCCAGCAGCTTAGTGGACAGCTACAATGAGCAGTTCTTC	CASSLVDSYNEQFF
.	.	TRBJ1-2	TRBV19	TGTGCCAGTAGTTTGCAGTCGTCGGTGCGCTACACCTTC	CASSLQSSVRYTF
.	once	TRBJ1-5	TRBV29-1	TGCAGCGTAAAGACGACTGGGCCCCAGCATTTT	CSVKTTGPQHF
.	.	TRBJ2-3	TRBV9	TGTGCCAGCAGCGTAGTATCCTATTTCAGGGATACGCAGTATTTT	CASSVVSYFRDTQYF
TRBD1	.	TRBJ2-5	TRBV7-9	TGTGCCAGCAGCTCACGACAGGGGGCAGTTGGAGAGACCCAGTACTTC	CASSSRQGAVGETQYF
.	.	TRBJ2-2	TRBV11-2	TGTGCCAGCAGCGTAACCGGGACATTTACCGGGGAGCTGTTTTTT	CASSVTGTFTGELFF
.	once	TRBJ1-1	TRBV29-1	TGCAGCGTTGTCCGGGGGGTGGCTGAAGCTTTCTTT	CSVVRGVAEAFF
TRBD1	.	TRBJ2-4	TRBV4-2	TGTGCCAGCAGCGCCTCGCCGGGACAGGGGAAGTACTTC	CASSASPGQGKYF
.	.	TRBJ1-1	TRBV6-5	TGTGCCAGCAGTTACAAGAAGAACACTGAAGCTTTCTTT	CASSYKKNTEAFF
.	.	TRBJ1-1	TRBV7-9	TGTGCCAGCCTTCGGGCCACTGAAGCTTTCTTT	CASLRATEAFF
.	.	TRBJ2-3	TRBV21-1	TGTGCCAGCCCTCATAGCGGGGGGGGAGATACGCAGTATTTT	CASPHSGGGDTQYF
.	.	TRBJ1-5	TRBV12-5	TGTGCTAGTGGTTTGGTATCAGGGGCCGATCAGCCCCAGCATTTT	CASGLVSGADQPQHF
.	.	TRBJ1-1	TRBV3-1/TRBV3-2	TGTGCCAGCAGCCCGGCCGGCCAAACAGCTTTCTTT	CASSPAGQTAFF
TRBD1	.	TRBJ2-5	TRBV28	TGTGCCAGCAGTTCGTCCCGGGACAGGGTGATGTACCAAGAGACCCAGTACTTC	CASSSSRDRVMYQETQYF
TRBD1	.	TRBJ1-2	TRBV10-3	TGTGCCATCAGTGCCGGGACAGCCACCCGAGGCTACACCTTC	CAISAGTATRGYTF
.	few	TRBJ1-5	TRBV24-1	TGTGCCACCAGTGCCGGGGGCAGCCAGCCCCAGCATTTT	CATSAGGSQPQHF
.	.	TRBJ2-3	TRBV9	TGTGCCAGCAGCGTACTTTCCACCGGCACAGATACGCAGTATTTT	CASSVLSTGTDTQYF
TRBD2	.	TRBJ2-7	TRBV5-1	TGCGCCAGCAGCTTGGCGGTTCCTAGCGGGTCTCGTTCCTACGAGCAGTACTTC	CASSLAVPSGSRSYEQYF
TRBD1	.	TRBJ1-5	TRBV29-1	TGCAGCGTCGAGGGGACAGGTAATCAGCCCCAGCATTTT	CSVEGTGNQPQHF
.	.	TRBJ2-4	TRBV4-2	TGTGCCAGCAGCCAAGTCCTCCAGGGGGGATGGAACATTCAGTACTTC	CASSQVLQGGWNIQYF
.	.	TRBJ1-2	TRBV5-1	TGCGCCAGCAGCTTGAGTCGTCGAGGCTACACCTTC	CASSLSRRGYTF
.	.	TRBJ1-2	TRBV29-1	TGCAGCGTTGATCGGCAGCCTGGGGATGGCTACACCTTC	CSVDRQPGDGYTF
.	.	TRBJ2-3	TRBV10-3	TGTGCCATCACCCGCGGGGACAGCACAGATACGCAGTATTTT	CAITRGDSTDTQYF
.	.	TRBJ1-2	TRBV5-5	TGTGCCAGCAGCTTGGAGTGGGGGAGCTATGGCTACACCTTC	CASSLEWGSYGYTF
.	.	TRBJ2-1	TRBV3-1/TRBV3-2	TGTGCCAGCAGCCTTTTTGCGGGTATGAGAAACTTTGAGCAGTTCTTC	CASSLFAGMRNFEQFF
.	.	TRBJ1-2	TRBV4-1	TGCGCCAGCAGCCGGGAGGGGTACTATGGCTACACCTTC	CASSREGYYGYTF
.	.	TRBJ1-6	TRBV30	TGTGCCTGGAGTGCGGGGGGGGCTCATTCACCCCTCCACTTT	CAWSAGGAHSPLHF